A single sample is the source of the 14 T cell receptor beta chains below, sequenced in a study of shared clonotypes between healthy human individuals (dated by TCRdb to about 2020). Libraries were constructed by the immunoSEQ multiplex PCR assay. The table comes from immuneACCESS by way of TCRdb, which keeps in-frame sequences with V and J called. Part of the clones is missing from these tables; in studies checked, under half for an unresolved V gene and the rest for unknown reasons. The sample data list 1.6 million or so clones, and roughly 98.5% of these were observed just once. About 0.34% of the sample lies in the top ten. The sequencing sample was made of naive CD4+ T cells sorted from blood. The meaning of the sample's cell subset or site label: CD45RA+ positively selected. The source is a man aged 30 to 45 in good health.

The chain recombines TRBV6-5 with TRBJ2-7; 9 bases are a match to TRBD1. The CDR3 runs 15 residues. CDR1 MNHEY and CDR2 SVGAGI come from the germline V gene. J was trimmed by 4 bases and V by 6 bases; bases with no gene match: 10. In DNA form, the CDR3 reads TGTGCCAGCAGATCCGGGACAGGGTTTGAATACGAGCAGTACTTC. Its translation: CASRSGTGFEYEQYF.

The rearrangement joins TRBV7-9 to TRBJ2-1, with D uncertain. The CDR3 length is 15 residues. Germline V lookup: CDR1 SEHNR, CDR2 FQNEAQ (reference sequence). Trimming shortened V by 4 bases and J by 7 bases, and 17 bases separated the two germline ends. The CDR3, as DNA: TGTGCCAGCAGCTCCCTAGGTGGGATCGGGAATGAGCAGTTCTTC. Translation gives CASSSLGGIGNEQFF.

The chain links TRBV9 to TRBJ2-1; 7 nucleotides align to TRBD1. Trimming removed 5 bases from V and 3 bases from J; junction bases left unmatched: 8. Germline lookup yields CDR1 SGDLS and CDR2 YYNGEE. CDR3 length equals 15 residues. The CDR3 coding sequence is TGTGCCAGCAGTGACACAGGGGATCTCTACAATGAGCAGTTCTTC. As protein: CASSDTGDLYNEQFF.

The rearrangement links TRBV5-1 to TRBJ2-1; TRBD2 is a possible D gene (6 bases). Trimming pared 6 bases from V and 1 base from J, leaving 14 bases between. Germline values: CDR1 SGHRS, CDR2 YFSETQ. CDR3 length: 15 amino acids. This chain's CDR3 is CASIDGSRSYNEQFF. The CDR3 DNA reads as TGCGCCAGCATCGACGGGAGTAGGTCCTACAATGAGCAGTTCTTC.

V usage is TRBV5-1 and J usage is TRBJ2-1; TRBD2 matches at 10 bases. The CDR3 consists of 16 residues. Germline CDR1 reads SGHRS; CDR2 reads YFSETQ. Losses at the gene ends were 6 bases for V and 6 bases for J; bases not matched to a gene: 12. Written as DNA, the CDR3 is TGCGCCAGCACCTTAGCGGGAGGTATTATACGCAATGAGCAGTTCTTC. It encodes CASTLAGGIIRNEQFF. Looking up the rest from reference TRBV5-1 and TRBJ2-1 gives the full variable domain: KAGVTQTPRYLIKTRGQQVTLSCSPISGHRSVSWYQQTPGQGLQFLFEYFSETQRNKGNFPGRFSGRQFSNSRSEMNVSTLELGDSALYLCASTLAGGIIRNEQFFGPGTRLTVL.

Comment on this clone: The junction shows a germline mismatch at one end, possibly a read error. V is TRBV7-7 and J is TRBJ2-1; 8 positions agree with TRBD1. Germline V lookup: CDR1 SSHAT, CDR2 FNYEAQ (reference sequence). The CDR3 loop spans 15 amino acids. The CDR3 DNA is TGTGCTAGCAGCTTAATGCCAGGGGGCCGCAATGAGCAGTTCTTC. It codes for CASSLMPGGRNEQFF. Full variable domain (outside the CDR3, taken from reference TRBV7-7 and TRBJ2-1): GAGVSQSPRYKVTKRGQDVTLRCDPISSHATLYWYQQALGQGPEFLTYFNYEAQPDKSGLPSDRFSAERPEGSISTLTIQRTEQRDSAMYRCASSLMPGGRNEQFFGPGTRLTVL.

This clone was observed a single time. The CDR3 nucleotides are TGTGCCAGCAGTTTCCCCGGGACAGGGGAGAGCTATGGCTACACCTTC. This translates into CASSFPGTGESYGYTF. The V gene is TRBV28, the J gene TRBJ1-2, with 10 bases matching TRBD1. The CDR3 covers 16 residues. Germline assignment: CDR1 MDHEN and CDR2 SYDVKM. The V and J ends lost 3 bases and 4 bases, in that order; junction bases with no gene match: 8.

The chain carries TRBV4-3 and TRBJ1-2; D gene ambiguous. CDR3 length: 15 residues. CDR1 is LGHNA, CDR2 YSLEER, per germline. Trimming left V 0 bases short and J 3 bases short, with 11 bases between. In nucleotides, the CDR3 is TGCGCCAGCAGCCAAGAAGGTTCAGCGGACTATGGCTACACCTTC. This gives the protein CASSQEGSADYGYTF.

This rearrangement joins TRBV9 to TRBJ2-7; TRBD2 aligns across 7 bases. V dropped 6 bases and J dropped 0; count of bases not matched to a gene: 9. The CDR3 contains 15 residues. Per germline, CDR1 SGDLS and CDR2 YYNGEE. The CDR3 spells CASNRGGDSSYEQYF. CDR3 sequence (DNA): TGTGCCAGCAACCGTGGGGGGGATAGCTCCTACGAGCAGTACTTC.

J is TRBJ1-3 and V is TRBV18; D ambiguous. Germline values: CDR1 KGHSH, CDR2 LQKENI. V was trimmed by 3 bases and J by 3 bases, leaving 12 bases between them. The CDR3 consists of 15 residues. The CDR3 loop is CASSPVRVVGNTIYF. In DNA, the CDR3 is TGTGCCAGCTCACCCGTGCGCGTGGTTGGAAACACCATATATTTT.

This clone was seen a single time. The chain carries TRBV7-3 and TRBJ2-3; D ambiguous. CDR1 and CDR2 from the germline V gene are SGHTA and FQGTGA. The CDR3 is made up of 13 amino acids. Deletions cut 1 base from V and 6 bases from J, with 8 bases between. As DNA, the CDR3 is TGTGCCAGCAGCTTAAATGGAAGGGATACGCAGTATTTT. Encoded protein: CASSLNGRDTQYF.

The CDR3 DNA is TGTGCCAGCAGGCCGGGCCATTTGAGTCCCATATATTTT. This encodes CASRPGHLSPIYF. The gene calls are TRBV6-5 and TRBJ1-3; D gene uncertain. Germline loops: CDR1 MNHEY, CDR2 SVGAGI. The CDR3 extends over 13 amino acids. V lost 6 bases, J lost 11 bases, and 17 bases lay in between.

The rearrangement joins TRBV5-6 to TRBJ2-7; the D gene could be TRBD1 or TRBD2 (5 bases each). The CDR3 has 15 residues. The germline CDR1 and CDR2 sequences are SGHDT and YYEEEE. The V end was cut by 3 bases, the J end by 3 bases, with 16 bases between. CDR3 residues: CASSSPGPTYYEQYF. As DNA, the CDR3 is TGTGCCAGCAGCTCTCCGGGACCAACTTACTACGAGCAGTACTTC. The variable domain in full, with the rest retrieved from reference TRBV5-6 and TRBJ2-7, is DAGVTQSPTHLIKTRGQQVTLRCSPKSGHDTVSWYQQALGQGPQFIFQYYEEEERQRGNFPDRFSGHQFPNYSSELNVNALLLGDSALYLCASSSPGPTYYEQYFGPGTRLTVT.

This chain connects TRBV15 to TRBJ2-3; TRBD2 matches at 9 bases. V gave up 6 bases and J gave up 2 bases; unmatched junction bases: 12. Germline values: CDR1 LNHNV, CDR2 YYDKDF (reference sequence). CDR3 length: 17 residues. The CDR3 DNA reads as TGTGCCACCAGAAGTGCGGGAGGGCCGAGTCTCACAGATACGCAGTATTTT. It codes for CATRSAGGPSLTDTQYF.